This T cell receptor (beta chain) was profiled in a study of T cell clonotyping in hematopoietic cell transplantation. Regarding the study as a whole: Cells were unsorted, so CD4 and CD8 contributions were not separated.

On this clone: Its antigen remains unidentified.

V lost 1 base, J lost 0 bases, and 12 bases stayed unmatched. The germline gives CDR1 GTSNPN, CDR2 SVGIG (reference sequence). The CDR3 sequence is 17 residues long. Regarding time point: recipient sample about 28 days before transplant, after cytoreduction. Samples: about 28 days before transplant, then days 30, 100 and 180 after. Sequenced by immunoSEQ multiplex PCR; TCRdb stores in-frame clones only, minus some. This table has roughly 50,000 clones, about nine tenths appearing once. The sequence was collected from a man in his 60s with biphenotypic leukemia. Some clones in this sample may be carry-over from other donors' samples. The specimen was peripheral blood mononuclear cells, collected before stem cell transplant. The genes are TRBV30 and TRBJ2-7; 7 bases fit TRBD1. The CDR3 spells CAWSGLSGDSDSYEQYF. For the CDR3, the DNA is TGTGCCTGGAGTGGCCTCTCCGGGGACAGTGACTCCTACGAGCAGTACTTC.